This TCR beta chain was sequenced for a study of T cell changes during pregnancy in multiple sclerosis. In this sample, this clone turned up once. Measured with immunoSEQ multiplex PCR; TCRdb has only the in-frame clones, and not every one. The sample holds tens of thousands of clones, around 94% seen once. There are 14 residues in the CDR3. Germline lookup yields CDR1 SGHNT and CDR2 YYREEE (reference sequence). Trimming took off 4 bases at V and 2 bases at J, with 9 bases between the two ends. The receptor was derived from a female donor with multiple sclerosis, enrolled in a pregnancy study. The specimen comprised CD4+ T cells from peripheral blood mononuclear cells, sampled before pregnancy. This rearrangement joins TRBV5-4 to TRBJ2-2; D perhaps matches TRBD1 (6 bases). CDR3 residues: CASSLDSNTGELFF. In DNA form, the CDR3 reads TGTGCCAGCAGCCTGGACAGCAACACCGGGGAGCTGTTTTTT.